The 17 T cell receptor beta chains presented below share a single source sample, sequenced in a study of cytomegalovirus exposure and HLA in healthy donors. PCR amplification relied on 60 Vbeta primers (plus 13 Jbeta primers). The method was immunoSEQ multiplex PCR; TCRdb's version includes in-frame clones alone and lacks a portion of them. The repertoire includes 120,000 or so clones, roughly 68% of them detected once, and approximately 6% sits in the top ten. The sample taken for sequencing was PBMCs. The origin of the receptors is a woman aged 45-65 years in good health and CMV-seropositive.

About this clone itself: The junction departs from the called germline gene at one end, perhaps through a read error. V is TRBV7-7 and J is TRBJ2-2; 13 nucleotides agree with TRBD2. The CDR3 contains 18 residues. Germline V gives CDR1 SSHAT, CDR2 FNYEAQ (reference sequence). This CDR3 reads CASSSGGWGTSGARELFF. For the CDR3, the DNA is TGTGCTAGCAGCTCGGGAGGATGGGGGACTAGCGGGGCCAGGGAGCTGTTTTTT.

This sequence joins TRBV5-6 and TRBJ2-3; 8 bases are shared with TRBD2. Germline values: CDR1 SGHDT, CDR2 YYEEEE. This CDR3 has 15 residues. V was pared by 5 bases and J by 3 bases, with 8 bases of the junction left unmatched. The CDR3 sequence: CASRTGTRLTDTQYF. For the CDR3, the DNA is TGTGCCAGCAGAACCGGGACTAGGTTAACAGATACGCAGTATTTT.

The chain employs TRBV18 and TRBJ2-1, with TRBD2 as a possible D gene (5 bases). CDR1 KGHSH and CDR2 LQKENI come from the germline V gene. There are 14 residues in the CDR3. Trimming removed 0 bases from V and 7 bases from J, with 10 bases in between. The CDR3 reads CASSPPTGKNEQFF. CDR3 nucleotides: TGTGCCAGCTCACCACCGACCGGGAAAAATGAGCAGTTCTTC.

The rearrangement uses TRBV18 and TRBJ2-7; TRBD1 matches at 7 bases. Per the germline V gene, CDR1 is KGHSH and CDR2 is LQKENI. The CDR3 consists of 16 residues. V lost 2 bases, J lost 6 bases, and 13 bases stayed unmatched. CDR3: CASSPTGTDGRGEQYF. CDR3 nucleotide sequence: TGTGCCAGCTCACCAACCGGGACAGACGGACGGGGCGAGCAGTACTTC.

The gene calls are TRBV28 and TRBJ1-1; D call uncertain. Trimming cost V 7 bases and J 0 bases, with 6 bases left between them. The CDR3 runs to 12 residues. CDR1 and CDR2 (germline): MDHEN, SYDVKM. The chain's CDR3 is CASIAVNTEAFF. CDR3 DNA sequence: TGTGCCAGCATCGCAGTGAACACTGAAGCTTTCTTT.

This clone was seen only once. This chain's CDR3 is CASGSSATIYF. The CDR3 coding sequence is TGTGCCAGCGGTAGCAGTGCCACCATATATTTT. The chain combines TRBV6-5 with TRBJ1-3, with no clear D. CDR3 size: 11 residues. Trimming shortened V by 8 bases and J by 9 bases, and 11 bases separated the two germline ends. Per the germline V gene, CDR1 is MNHEY and CDR2 is SVGAGI.

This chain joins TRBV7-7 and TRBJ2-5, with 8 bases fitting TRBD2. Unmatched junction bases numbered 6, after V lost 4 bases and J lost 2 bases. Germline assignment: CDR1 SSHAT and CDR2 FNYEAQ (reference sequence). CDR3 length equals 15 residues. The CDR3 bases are TGTGCCAGCAGCTCCGGCGGGGGGTATCAAGAGACCCAGTACTTC. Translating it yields CASSSGGGYQETQYF.

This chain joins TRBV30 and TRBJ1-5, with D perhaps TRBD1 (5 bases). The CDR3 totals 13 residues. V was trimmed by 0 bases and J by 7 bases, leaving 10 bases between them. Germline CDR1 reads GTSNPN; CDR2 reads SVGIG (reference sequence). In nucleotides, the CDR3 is TGTGCCTGGAGTGTAGGGGAGGACCAGCCCCAGCATTTT. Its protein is CAWSVGEDQPQHF.

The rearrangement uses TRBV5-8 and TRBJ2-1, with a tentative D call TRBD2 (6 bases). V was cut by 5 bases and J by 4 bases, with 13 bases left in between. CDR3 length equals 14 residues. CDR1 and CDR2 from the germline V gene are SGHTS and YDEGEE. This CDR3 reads CASREGYGYNEQFF. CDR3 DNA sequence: TGTGCCAGCAGGGAGGGCTACGGATACAATGAGCAGTTCTTC.

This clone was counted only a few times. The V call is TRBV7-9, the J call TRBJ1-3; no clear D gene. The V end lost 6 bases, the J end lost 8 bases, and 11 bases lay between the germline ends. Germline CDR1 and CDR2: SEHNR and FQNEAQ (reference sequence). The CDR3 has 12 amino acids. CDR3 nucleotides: TGTGCCAGCAGAGAGTCGGCGGACACCATATATTTT. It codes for CASRESADTIYF. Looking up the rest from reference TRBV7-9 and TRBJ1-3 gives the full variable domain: DTGVSQNPRHKITKRGQNVTFRCDPISEHNRLYWYRQTLGQGPEFLTYFQNEAQLEKSRLLSDRFSAERPKGSFSTLEIQRTEQGDSAMYLCASRESADTIYFGEGSWLTVV.

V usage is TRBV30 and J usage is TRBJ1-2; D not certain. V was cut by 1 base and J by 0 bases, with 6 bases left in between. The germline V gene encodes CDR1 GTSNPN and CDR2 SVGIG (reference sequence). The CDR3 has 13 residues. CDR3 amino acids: CAWSGGANYGYTF. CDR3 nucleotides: TGTGCCTGGAGTGGTGGAGCTAACTATGGCTACACCTTC.

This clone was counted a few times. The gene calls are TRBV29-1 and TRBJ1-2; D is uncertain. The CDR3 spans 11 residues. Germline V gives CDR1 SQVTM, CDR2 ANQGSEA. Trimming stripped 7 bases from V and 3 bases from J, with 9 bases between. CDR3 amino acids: CSALQDYGYTF. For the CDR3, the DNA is TGCAGCGCTCTCCAGGACTATGGCTACACCTTC.

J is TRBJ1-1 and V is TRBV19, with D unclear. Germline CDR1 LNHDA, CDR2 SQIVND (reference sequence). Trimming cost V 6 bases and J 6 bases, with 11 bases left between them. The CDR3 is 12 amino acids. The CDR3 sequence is CASSDGIAEAFF. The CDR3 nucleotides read TGTGCCAGTAGCGACGGGATAGCTGAAGCTTTCTTT.

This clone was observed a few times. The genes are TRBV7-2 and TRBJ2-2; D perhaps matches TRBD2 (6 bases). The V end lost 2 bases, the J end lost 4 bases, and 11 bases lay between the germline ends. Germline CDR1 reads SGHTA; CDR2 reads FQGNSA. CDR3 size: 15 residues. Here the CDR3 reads CASSLTRDSTGELFF. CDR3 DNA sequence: TGTGCCAGCAGCTTAACCCGGGACTCCACCGGGGAGCTGTTTTTT.

In DNA, the CDR3 is TGTGCCAGCAGCTTGGTAGGAGCCGGGGAGCTGTTTTTT. The encoded protein is CASSLVGAGELFF. This sequence joins TRBV5-4 and TRBJ2-2; D call uncertain. V shed 0 bases and J shed 6 bases, with 6 bases lying between them. Germline V CDR1 and CDR2: SGHNT, YYREEE (reference sequence). The CDR3 sequence is 13 residues long.

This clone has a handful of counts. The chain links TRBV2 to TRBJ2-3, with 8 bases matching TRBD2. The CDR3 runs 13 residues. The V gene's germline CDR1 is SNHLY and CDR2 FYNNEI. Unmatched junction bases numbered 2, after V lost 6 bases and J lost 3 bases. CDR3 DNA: TGTGCCAGCAGGGGCGGGGGGACAGATACGCAGTATTTT. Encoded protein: CASRGGGTDTQYF.

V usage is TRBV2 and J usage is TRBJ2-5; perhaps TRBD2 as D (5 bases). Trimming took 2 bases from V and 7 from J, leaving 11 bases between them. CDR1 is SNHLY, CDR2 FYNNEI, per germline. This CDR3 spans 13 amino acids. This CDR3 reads CASSEFAEGTQYF. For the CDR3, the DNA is TGTGCCAGCAGTGAATTCGCCGAGGGGACCCAGTACTTC.